The sequence of this T cell receptor (beta chain) was determined in a study of human T cells and chemical hapten exposure. Time point defined: patch test 1, 2 weeks after DPC sensitization. The sample's treatment: therapeutic diphenylcyclopropenone sensitization with weekly scalp DPC. The CDR3 has 14 amino acids. The ends lost 0 bases at V and 6 bases at J; junction bases unmatched: 2. Germline assignment: CDR1 SGHTA and CDR2 FQGNSA. TCRdb re-derived calls from the RACE reads in MiXCR, one entry per CDR3 protein. The sample has more than 65,000 distinct CDR3 sequences, 10% to 13% seen once. The chain couples TRBV7-2 to TRBJ2-3; 8 bases fit TRBD2. The receptor was derived from a woman aged 45-65 years with alopecia areata. Some clones in this sample may be carry-over from other donors' samples. This sample comprised whole blood, obtained in connection with sensitization to the hapten diphenylcyclopropenone (DPC). The CDR3 bases are TGTGCCAGCAGCTTAGCTCTAGCGGGCGATACGCAGTATTTT. Translating gives CASSLALAGDTQYF.